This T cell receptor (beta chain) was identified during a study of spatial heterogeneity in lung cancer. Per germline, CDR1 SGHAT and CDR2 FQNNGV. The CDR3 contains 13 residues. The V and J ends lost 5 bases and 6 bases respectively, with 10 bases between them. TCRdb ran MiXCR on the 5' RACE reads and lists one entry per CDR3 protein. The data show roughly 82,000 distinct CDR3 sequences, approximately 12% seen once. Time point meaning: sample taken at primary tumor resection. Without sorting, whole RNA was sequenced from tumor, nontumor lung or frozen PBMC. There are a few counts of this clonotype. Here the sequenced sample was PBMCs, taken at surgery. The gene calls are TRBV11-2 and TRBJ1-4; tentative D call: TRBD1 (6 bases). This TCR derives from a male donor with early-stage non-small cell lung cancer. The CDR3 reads CASSPPGDEKLFF. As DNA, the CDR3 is TGTGCCAGCAGCCCCCCAGGGGATGAAAAACTGTTTTTT.